This paragraph reports one T cell receptor (beta chain). The antigen remains unidentified. This sample was taken from a study of T-cell reconstitution after alpha-beta-depleted transplantation in children. General study findings and limits: When one year had passed after transplant, most T-cell counts and diversity came from newly produced T cells. Several hundred graft clones that had expanded were reportedly the source of alpha-beta T cells about two months after transplant. Surviving recipient T cells and intrathymic progenitors accounted for some patients' high TCRbeta diversity at day 60.

Library preparation (for TCRbeta) was performed with unique molecular identifiers. TCRdb re-derived calls from the PCR reads in MiXCR, one entry per CDR3 protein. The sample shows 600,000 or so distinct CDR3 sequences, under 30% of them seen only once. This CDR3 has 14 residues. V shed 6 bases and J shed 5 bases, with 17 bases lying between them. Germline CDR1 DFQATT, CDR2 SNEGSKA (reference sequence). The sequence was obtained from a boy younger than two who had a stem cell transplant for acute myeloid leukemia, so the T cells may come from the graft donor. This sequence joins TRBV20-1 and TRBJ2-1; the D call may be TRBD1 or TRBD2 (6 bases each). This sample comprised PBMCs, mostly from graft donor cells, obtained 360 days after TCRalphabeta/CD19-depleted stem cell transplant. CDR3 sequence (DNA): TGCAGTGCCAAGGGGGGATATGCAAACAATGAGCAGTTCTTC. Protein sequence: CSAKGGYANNEQFF.